A single count supports the clone carrying this T cell receptor (beta chain). Its cognate antigen is unknown. CDR1 is SGHRS, CDR2 YFSETQ, per germline. V lost 5 bases and J lost 0, with 9 bases in between. The CDR3 is 15 residues long. The data were taken from a study of T cell repertoires in cytomegalovirus infection. Whole-study context: Evidence of both CMV infection and a matching HLA type came from public TCR beta signatures. Study-level points and caveats: Summed public TCR beta family frequency identified CMV carriers bearing the relevant HLA. Predominance within the ex vivo response was attributable to HLA-C-restricted CMV-specific TCR beta clonotypes.

TCRdb independently ran MiXCR on the reads; one entry per CDR3 protein. The sample consists of about 740,000 distinct CDR3 sequences, 35% of them appearing once. The receptor was derived from a human donor in good health (CMV status not recorded). Some clones in this sample may be carry-over from other donors' samples. The V gene is TRBV5-1, the J gene TRBJ2-6; D is possibly TRBD2 (6 bases). Sequenced material: PBMCs. This CDR3 is CASSAGFSGANVLTF. CDR3 nucleotides: TGCGCCAGCAGTGCGGGGTTCTCTGGGGCCAACGTCCTGACTTTC.